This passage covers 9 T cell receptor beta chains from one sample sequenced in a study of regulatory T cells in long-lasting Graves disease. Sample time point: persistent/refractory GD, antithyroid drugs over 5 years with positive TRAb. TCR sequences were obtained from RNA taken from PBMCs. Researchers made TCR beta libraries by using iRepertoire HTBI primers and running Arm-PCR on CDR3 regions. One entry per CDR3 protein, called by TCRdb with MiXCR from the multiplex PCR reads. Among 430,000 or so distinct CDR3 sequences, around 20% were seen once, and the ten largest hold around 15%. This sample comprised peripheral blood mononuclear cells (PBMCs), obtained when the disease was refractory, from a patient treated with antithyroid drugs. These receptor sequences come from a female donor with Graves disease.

DNA of the CDR3: TGTGCCAGCAGCTTACGTCGGGAGGCGGACACTGAAGCTTTCTTT. Protein sequence: CASSLRREADTEAFF. This chain links TRBV7-6 with TRBJ1-1; D is unclear. Germline CDR1 reads SGHVS; CDR2 reads FNYEAQ. The CDR3 has 15 residues. Trimming removed 2 bases at V and 3 bases at J, with 13 bases between.

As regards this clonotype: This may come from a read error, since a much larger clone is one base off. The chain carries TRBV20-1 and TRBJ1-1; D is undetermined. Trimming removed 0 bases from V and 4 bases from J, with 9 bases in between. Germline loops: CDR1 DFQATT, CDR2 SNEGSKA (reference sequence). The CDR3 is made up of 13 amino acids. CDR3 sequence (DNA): TGCAGTGCTAGAGACGGAATGAGCACTGAAGCTTTCTTT. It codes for CSARDGMSTEAFF.

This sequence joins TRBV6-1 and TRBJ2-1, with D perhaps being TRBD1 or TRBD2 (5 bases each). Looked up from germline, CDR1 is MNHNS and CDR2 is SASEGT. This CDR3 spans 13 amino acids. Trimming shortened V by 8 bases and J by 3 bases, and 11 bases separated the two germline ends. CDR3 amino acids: CASSRDVYNEQFF. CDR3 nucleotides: TGTGCCAGCTCCAGGGACGTCTACAATGAGCAGTTCTTC.

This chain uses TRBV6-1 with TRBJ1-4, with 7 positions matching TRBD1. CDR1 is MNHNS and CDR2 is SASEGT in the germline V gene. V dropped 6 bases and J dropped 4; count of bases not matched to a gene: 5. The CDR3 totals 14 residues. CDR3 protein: CASRVTGFNEKLFF. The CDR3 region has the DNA TGTGCCAGCAGAGTGACAGGGTTTAATGAAAAACTGTTTTTT.

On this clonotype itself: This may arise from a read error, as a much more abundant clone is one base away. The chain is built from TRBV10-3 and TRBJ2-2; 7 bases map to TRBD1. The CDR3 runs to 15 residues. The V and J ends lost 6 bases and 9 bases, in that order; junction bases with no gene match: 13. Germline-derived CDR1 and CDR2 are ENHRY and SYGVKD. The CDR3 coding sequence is TGTGCCATCAGAAATTCCGGGACAGCAACCAGGGAGCTGTTTTTT. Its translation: CAIRNSGTATRELFF.

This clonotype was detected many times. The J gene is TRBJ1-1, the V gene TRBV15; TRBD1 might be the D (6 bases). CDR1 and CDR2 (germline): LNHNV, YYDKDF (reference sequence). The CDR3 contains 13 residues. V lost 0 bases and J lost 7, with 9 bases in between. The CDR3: CATSRDSDSEAFF. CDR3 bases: TGTGCCACCAGCAGAGATTCGGACAGTGAAGCTTTCTTT. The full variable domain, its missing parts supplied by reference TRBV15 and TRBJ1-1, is DAMVIQNPRYQVTQFGKPVTLSCSQTLNHNVMYWYQQKSSQAPKLLFHYYDKDFNNEADTPDNFQSRRPNTSFCFLDIRSPGLGDTAMYLCATSRDSDSEAFFGQGTRLTVV.

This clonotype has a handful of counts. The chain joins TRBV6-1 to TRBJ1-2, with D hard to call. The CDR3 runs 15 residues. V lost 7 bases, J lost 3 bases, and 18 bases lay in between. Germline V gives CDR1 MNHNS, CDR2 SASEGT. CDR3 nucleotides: TGTGCCAGCATAAGACAAACCCCCGGGGACTATGGCTACACCTTC. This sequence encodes CASIRQTPGDYGYTF.

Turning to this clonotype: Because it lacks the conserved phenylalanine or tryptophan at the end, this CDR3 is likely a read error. The CDR3, as DNA: TGCAGTGCGGACCCCGGGGTCCCCTCCTACGAGCAGTACTTA. It encodes CSADPGVPSYEQYL. V usage is TRBV20-1 and J usage is TRBJ2-7, with D perhaps matching TRBD2 (5 bases). V was trimmed by 6 bases and J by 0 bases, leaving 15 bases between them. The length of the CDR3 is 14 residues. Germline V CDR1 and CDR2: DFQATT, SNEGSKA (reference sequence).

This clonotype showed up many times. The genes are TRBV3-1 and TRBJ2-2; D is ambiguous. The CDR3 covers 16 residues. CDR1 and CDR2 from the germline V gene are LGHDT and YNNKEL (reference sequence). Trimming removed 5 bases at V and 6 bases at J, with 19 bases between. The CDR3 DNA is TGTGCCAGCAGCTCGAGCCGACTTCAGGTTTCCGGGGAGCTGTTTTTT. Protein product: CASSSSRLQVSGELFF.